This TCR beta chain was captured by sequencing in a study of cytomegalovirus exposure and HLA in healthy donors. From germline, CDR1 is MGHDK and CDR2 SYGVNS. V was trimmed by 3 bases and J by 5 bases, leaving 4 bases between them. The CDR3 length is 11 residues. Primers: 60 Vbeta forward and 13 Jbeta reverse. TCRdb's copy holds only in-frame clones and misses some; the assay was immunoSEQ multiplex PCR. The sample lists about 100,000 clones, approximately 76% occurring once. This sequence joins TRBV25-1 and TRBJ1-1; D ambiguous. Material for sequencing was PBMCs. The TCR was taken from a woman aged 60-75 years in good health and CMV-seropositive. The CDR3 loop reads CASSDRTEAFF. The CDR3 DNA is TGTGCCAGCAGTGATCGGACTGAAGCTTTCTTT.